The sequence of this T cell receptor beta chain was determined in a study of T-cell memory formation after mild COVID-19. Study-wide results and caveats: There was no confirmation that second-wave clones peaking on day 37 were SARS-CoV-2 specific. Memory cells collected pre-infection included some clones that later responded, suggesting cross-reactive memory joined.

TCRdb reprocessed the 5' RACE reads with MiXCR, giving one entry per CDR3 protein. The table has around 450,000 distinct CDR3 sequences, 20% seen once. This clonotype was detected a few times. Its matching antigen is unknown. V was clipped by 3 bases and J by 3 bases; unmatched bases: 9. Germline CDR1 reads DFQATT; CDR2 reads SNEGSKA (reference sequence). There are 15 residues in the CDR3. Sequencing input: PBMCs or a T cell subset sorted from them (not recorded which). This sequence originates from an adult woman who had mild COVID-19 (a few samples of this study predate the infection). Cell type and time point are not known. V gene TRBV20-1 combines with J gene TRBJ1-1; 8 nucleotides match TRBD1. The CDR3 sequence: CSASLRQGRDTEAFF. CDR3 bases: TGCAGTGCTAGTCTTCGACAGGGGCGCGACACTGAAGCTTTCTTT.